This T cell receptor beta chain originates from a study of T-cell reconstitution after alpha-beta-depleted transplantation in children. Unique molecular identifiers featured in how the TCRbeta library was prepared. TCRdb ran MiXCR on the PCR reads and lists one entry per CDR3 protein. The data show over 550,000 distinct CDR3 sequences, with roughly a tenth seen just once and about 4.3% held by the top ten. In its sample, this clonotype was seen a few times. This material consisted of PBMCs from the stem cell graft donor, taken from the stem cell graft. The clonotype originates from a human donor who donated a stem cell graft to a child with acute myeloid leukemia.

The CDR3 DNA is TGTGCCAGCAGCTTAGAGGCAGGGGGTGAAGCTTTCTTT. It yields the protein CASSLEAGGEAFF. The chain links TRBV7-9 to TRBJ1-1; TRBD1 matches 7 bases. From germline, CDR1 is SEHNR and CDR2 FQNEAQ (reference sequence). V dropped 1 base and J dropped 7; count of bases not matched to a gene: 3. The CDR3 has 13 amino acids. Full variable domain (outside the CDR3, taken from reference TRBV7-9 and TRBJ1-1): DTGVSQNPRHKITKRGQNVTFRCDPISEHNRLYWYRQTLGQGPEFLTYFQNEAQLEKSRLLSDRFSAERPKGSFSTLEIQRTEQGDSAMYLCASSLEAGGEAFFGQGTRLTVV.